These 7 T cell receptor beta chains originate from one sample sequenced in a study of blood T cells in healthy people across ages. A second PCR, run for roughly 6 to 11 cycles, used a sample-barcoded 5' primer plus a J-beta primer mix. TCRdb called the 5' RACE reads again in MiXCR, with one record for every CDR3 protein. The sample includes about 1.8 million distinct CDR3 sequences, 49% of them seen just once. The specimen was blood. These receptors all come from a woman in her 40s in good health.

The chain couples TRBV7-6 to TRBJ2-3; D is possibly TRBD2 (6 bases). Germline CDR1 and CDR2: SGHVS and FNYEAQ. This CDR3 spans 18 amino acids. V lost 1 base and J 0 bases, leaving 17 bases between the germline ends. The CDR3 nucleotides are TGTGCCAGCAGCTTAGTGGTCTCCGGCGGGGCCAGCACAGATACGCAGTATTTT. Protein product: CASSLVVSGGASTDTQYF.

This clonotype showed up just a few times. V gene TRBV27 combines with J gene TRBJ2-7; 9 nucleotides line up with TRBD1. In germline, CDR1 is MNHEY, CDR2 SMNVEV (reference sequence). The V segment lost 6 bases and the J segment 7 bases; nucleotides outside the gene matches: 10. The CDR3 covers 14 residues. CDR3 amino acids: CASRLTGGLWEQYF. As DNA, the CDR3 is TGTGCCAGCAGGTTGACAGGGGGATTATGGGAGCAGTACTTC.

This clonotype occurred many times. Here the CDR3 reads CASSIGADTQYF. As DNA, the CDR3 is TGTGCCAGCAGCATAGGTGCAGATACGCAGTATTTT. The J gene is TRBJ2-3, the V gene TRBV7-3; D gene ambiguous. Germline V CDR1 and CDR2: SGHTA, FQGTGA. This CDR3 contains 12 residues. Trimming stripped 5 bases from V and 4 bases from J, with 7 bases between.

This clonotype was recorded once. The rearrangement joins TRBV6-5 to TRBJ2-3, with TRBD2 matching over 10 bases. CDR1 and CDR2 from the germline V gene are MNHEY and SVGAGI. This CDR3 comprises 16 residues. Unmatched junction bases numbered 8, after V lost 6 bases and J lost 2 bases. CDR3 sequence reads: CASRDRLAGVTDTQYF. CDR3 in DNA: TGTGCCAGCAGGGATCGACTAGCGGGCGTCACAGATACGCAGTATTTT.

The V and J genes are TRBV4-3 and TRBJ1-2, with D possibly matching TRBD1 (6 bases). The CDR3 has 14 residues. The germline V and J ends were trimmed by 2 bases and 8 bases, with 15 bases remaining between them. CDR1 is LGHNA, CDR2 YSLEER, per germline. This CDR3 reads CASSQSSGARGYTF. CDR3 bases: TGCGCCAGCAGCCAATCATCGGGGGCGCGAGGCTACACCTTC.

As for this clonotype: The germline gene is not matched at one end of the junction; a read error may be the cause. This chain uses TRBV7-7 with TRBJ2-5; 8 nucleotides line up with TRBD1. From germline, CDR1 is SSHAT and CDR2 FNYEAQ (reference sequence). The CDR3 length is 17 residues. Written as DNA, the CDR3 is TGTGCTAGCAGCTTACAGATTGGAGGCAGGGGGCTCGAGACCCAGTACTTC. It yields the protein CASSLQIGGRGLETQYF. The full variable domain, with the rest looked up from reference TRBV7-7 and TRBJ2-5, is GAGVSQSPRYKVTKRGQDVTLRCDPISSHATLYWYQQALGQGPEFLTYFNYEAQPDKSGLPSDRFSAERPEGSISTLTIQRTEQRDSAMYRCASSLQIGGRGLETQYFGPGTRLLVL.

A few counts support this clonotype. The V gene is TRBV7-9, the J gene TRBJ2-3; D unresolved. The CDR3 has 14 amino acids. Germline V CDR1 and CDR2: SEHNR, FQNEAQ (reference sequence). The V and J ends lost 7 bases and 2 bases respectively, with 13 bases between them. The CDR3 sequence: CASIARGDTDTQYF. For the CDR3, the DNA is TGTGCCAGCATCGCCCGTGGTGACACAGATACGCAGTATTTT. The variable domain in full, with the rest retrieved from reference TRBV7-9 and TRBJ2-3, is DTGVSQNPRHKITKRGQNVTFRCDPISEHNRLYWYRQTLGQGPEFLTYFQNEAQLEKSRLLSDRFSAERPKGSFSTLEIQRTEQGDSAMYLCASIARGDTDTQYFGPGTRLTVL.